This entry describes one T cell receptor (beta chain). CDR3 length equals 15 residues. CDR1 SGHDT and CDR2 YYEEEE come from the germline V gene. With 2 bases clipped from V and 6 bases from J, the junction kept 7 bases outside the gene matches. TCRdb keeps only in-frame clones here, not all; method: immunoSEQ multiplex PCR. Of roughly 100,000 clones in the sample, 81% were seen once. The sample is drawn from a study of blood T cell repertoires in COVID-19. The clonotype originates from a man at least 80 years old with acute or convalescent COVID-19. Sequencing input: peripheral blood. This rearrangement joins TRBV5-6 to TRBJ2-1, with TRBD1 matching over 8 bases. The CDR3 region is CASSFFDRGGNEQFF. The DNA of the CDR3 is TGTGCCAGCAGCTTTTTTGACAGGGGAGGCAATGAGCAGTTCTTC.